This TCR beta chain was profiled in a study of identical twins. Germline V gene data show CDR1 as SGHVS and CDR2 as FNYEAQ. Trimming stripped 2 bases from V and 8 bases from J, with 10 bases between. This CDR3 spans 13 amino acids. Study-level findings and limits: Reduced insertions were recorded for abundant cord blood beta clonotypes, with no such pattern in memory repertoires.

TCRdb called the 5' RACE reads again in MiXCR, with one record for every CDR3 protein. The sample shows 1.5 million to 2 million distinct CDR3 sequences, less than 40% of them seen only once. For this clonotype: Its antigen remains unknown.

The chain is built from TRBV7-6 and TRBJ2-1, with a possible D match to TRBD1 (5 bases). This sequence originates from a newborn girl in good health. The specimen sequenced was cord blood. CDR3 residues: CASSLYRGYEQFF. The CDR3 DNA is TGTGCCAGCAGCTTATATAGGGGATATGAGCAGTTCTTC.